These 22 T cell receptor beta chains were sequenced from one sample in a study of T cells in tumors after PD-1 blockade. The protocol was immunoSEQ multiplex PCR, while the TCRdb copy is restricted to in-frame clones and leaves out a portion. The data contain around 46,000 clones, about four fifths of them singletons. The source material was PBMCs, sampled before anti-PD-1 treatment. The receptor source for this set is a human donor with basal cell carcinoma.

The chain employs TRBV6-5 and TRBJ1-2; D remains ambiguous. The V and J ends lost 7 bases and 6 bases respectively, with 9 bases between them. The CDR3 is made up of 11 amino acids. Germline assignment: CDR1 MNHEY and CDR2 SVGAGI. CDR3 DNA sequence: TGTGCCAGCAATCAGTTCGATGGCTACACCTTC. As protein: CASNQFDGYTF.

The CDR3, as DNA: TGTGCCAGCAGCCTTGGACTGGGGACAGGCCGCACTGAAGCTTTCTTT. It specifies CASSLGLGTGRTEAFF. V is TRBV6-2 or TRBV6-3 and J is TRBJ1-1; TRBD1 aligns across 8 bases. This CDR3 contains 16 residues. Looked up from germline, CDR1 is MNHEY and CDR2 is SVGEGT. V shed 6 bases, J shed 4 bases, and the junction held 13 bases outside the gene matches.

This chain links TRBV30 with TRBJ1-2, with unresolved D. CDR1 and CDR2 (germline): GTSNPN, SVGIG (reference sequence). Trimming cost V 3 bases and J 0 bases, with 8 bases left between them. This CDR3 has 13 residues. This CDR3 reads CAWSRLANYGYTF. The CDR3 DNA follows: TGTGCCTGGAGCCGATTAGCTAACTATGGCTACACCTTC.

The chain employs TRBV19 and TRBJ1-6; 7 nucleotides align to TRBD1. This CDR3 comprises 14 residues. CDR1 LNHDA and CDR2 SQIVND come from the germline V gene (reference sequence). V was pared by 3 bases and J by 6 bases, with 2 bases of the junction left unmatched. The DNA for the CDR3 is TGTGCCAGTAGTATGGGGGACAGTAATTCACCCCTCCACTTT. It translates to CASSMGDSNSPLHF.

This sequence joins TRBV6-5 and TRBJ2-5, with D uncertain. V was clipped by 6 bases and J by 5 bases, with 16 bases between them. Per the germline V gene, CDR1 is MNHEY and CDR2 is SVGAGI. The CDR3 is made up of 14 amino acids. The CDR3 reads CASRRSHQSETQYF. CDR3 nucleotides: TGTGCCAGCAGGAGAAGTCACCAATCGGAGACCCAGTACTTC.

CDR3 bases: TGTGCCAGCACCATCGGGACAGGGGGCTACAATGAGCAGTTCTTC. Encoded protein: CASTIGTGGYNEQFF. This chain connects TRBV6-5 to TRBJ2-1, with 11 positions matching TRBD1. V lost 7 bases to trimming and J lost 3 bases; unmatched junction nucleotides: 5. The germline CDR1 and CDR2 sequences are MNHEY and SVGAGI. The CDR3 consists of 15 residues.

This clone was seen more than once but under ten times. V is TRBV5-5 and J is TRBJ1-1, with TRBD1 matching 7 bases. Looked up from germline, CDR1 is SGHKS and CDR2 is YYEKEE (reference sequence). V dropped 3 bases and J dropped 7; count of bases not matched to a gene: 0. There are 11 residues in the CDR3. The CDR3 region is CASSSGGEAFF. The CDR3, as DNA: TGTGCCAGCAGCTCAGGGGGTGAAGCTTTCTTT. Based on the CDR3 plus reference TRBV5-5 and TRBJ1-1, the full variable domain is DAGVTQSPTHLIKTRGQQVTLRCSPISGHKSVSWYQQVLGQGPQFIFQYYEKEERGRGNFPDRFSARQFPNYSSELNVNALLLGDSALYLCASSSGGEAFFGQGTRLTVV.

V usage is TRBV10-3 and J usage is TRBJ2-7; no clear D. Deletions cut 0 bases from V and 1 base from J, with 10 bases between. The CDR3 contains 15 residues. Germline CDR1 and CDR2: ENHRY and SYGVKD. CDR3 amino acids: CAISESWTVSYEQYF. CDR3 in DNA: TGTGCCATCAGTGAGTCCTGGACGGTTTCCTACGAGCAGTACTTC.

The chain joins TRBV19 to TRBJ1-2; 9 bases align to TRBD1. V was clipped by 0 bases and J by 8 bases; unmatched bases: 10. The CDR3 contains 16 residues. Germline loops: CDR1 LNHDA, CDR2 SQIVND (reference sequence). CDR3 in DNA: TGTGCCAGTAGTATAGATCGTCTGGGACAGGGTGGAGGCTACACCTTC. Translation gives CASSIDRLGQGGGYTF. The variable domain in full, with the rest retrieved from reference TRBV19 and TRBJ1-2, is DGGITQSPKYLFRKEGQNVTLSCEQNLNHDAMYWYRQDPGQGLRLIYYSQIVNDFQKGDIAEGYSVSREKKESFPLTVTSAQKNPTAFYLCASSIDRLGQGGGYTFGSGTRLTVV.

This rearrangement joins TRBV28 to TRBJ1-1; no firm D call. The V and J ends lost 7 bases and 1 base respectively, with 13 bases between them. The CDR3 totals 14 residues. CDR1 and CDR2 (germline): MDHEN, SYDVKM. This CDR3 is CASTPLARNTEAFF. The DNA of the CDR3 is TGTGCCAGCACTCCCCTTGCTCGGAACACTGAAGCTTTCTTT.

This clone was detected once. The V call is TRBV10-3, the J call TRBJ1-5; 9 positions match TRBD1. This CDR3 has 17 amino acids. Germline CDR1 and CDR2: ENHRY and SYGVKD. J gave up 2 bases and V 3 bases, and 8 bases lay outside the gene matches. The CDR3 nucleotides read TGTGCCATCAGTGACCCGGGGACAGGGTCGGGCAATCAGCCCCAGCATTTT. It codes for CAISDPGTGSGNQPQHF.

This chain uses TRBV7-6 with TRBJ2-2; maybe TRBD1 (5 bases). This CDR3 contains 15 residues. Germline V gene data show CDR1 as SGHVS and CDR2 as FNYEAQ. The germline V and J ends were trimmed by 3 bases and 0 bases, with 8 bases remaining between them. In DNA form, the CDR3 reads TGTGCCAGCAGCTTCGGACAAACGAACACCGGGGAGCTGTTTTTT. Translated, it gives CASSFGQTNTGELFF.

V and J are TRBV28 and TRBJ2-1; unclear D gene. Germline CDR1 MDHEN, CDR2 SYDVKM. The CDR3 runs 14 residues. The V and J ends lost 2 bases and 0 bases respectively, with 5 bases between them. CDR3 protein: CASSLITSYNEQFF. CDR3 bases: TGTGCCAGCAGTTTAATCACCTCCTACAATGAGCAGTTCTTC. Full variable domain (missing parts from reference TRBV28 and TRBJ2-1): DVKVTQSSRYLVKRTGEKVFLECVQDMDHENMFWYRQDPGLGLRLIYFSYDVKMKEKGDIPEGYSVSREKKERFSLILESASTNQTSMYLCASSLITSYNEQFFGPGTRLTVL.

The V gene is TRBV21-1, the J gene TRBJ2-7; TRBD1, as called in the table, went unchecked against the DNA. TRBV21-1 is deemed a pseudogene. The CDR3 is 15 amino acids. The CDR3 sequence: CASSKGRQGPLEQYF. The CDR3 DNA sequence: TGTGCCAGCAGCAAAGGGCGACAGGGGCCTCTGGAGCAGTACTTC.

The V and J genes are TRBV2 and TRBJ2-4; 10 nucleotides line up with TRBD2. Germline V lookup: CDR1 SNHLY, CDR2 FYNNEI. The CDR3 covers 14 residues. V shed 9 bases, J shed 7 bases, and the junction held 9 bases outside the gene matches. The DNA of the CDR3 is TGTGCCAGTGAGGAGCTAGCGGGAGTGAACATTCAGTACTTC. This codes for CASEELAGVNIQYF.

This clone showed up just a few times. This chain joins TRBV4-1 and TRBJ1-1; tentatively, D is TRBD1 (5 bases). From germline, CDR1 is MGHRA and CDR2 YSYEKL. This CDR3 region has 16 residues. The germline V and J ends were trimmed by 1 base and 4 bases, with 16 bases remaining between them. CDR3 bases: TGCGCCAGCAGCCAAGTGTGGGTGGGGCTCGGCACTGAAGCTTTCTTT. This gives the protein CASSQVWVGLGTEAFF.

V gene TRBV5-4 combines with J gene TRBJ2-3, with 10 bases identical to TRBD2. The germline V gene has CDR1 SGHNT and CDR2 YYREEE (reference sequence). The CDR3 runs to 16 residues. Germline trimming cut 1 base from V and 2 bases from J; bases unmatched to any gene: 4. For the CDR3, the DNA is TGTGCCAGCAGCTTGAGACTAGCGGGCTTCACAGATACGCAGTATTTT. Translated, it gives CASSLRLAGFTDTQYF.

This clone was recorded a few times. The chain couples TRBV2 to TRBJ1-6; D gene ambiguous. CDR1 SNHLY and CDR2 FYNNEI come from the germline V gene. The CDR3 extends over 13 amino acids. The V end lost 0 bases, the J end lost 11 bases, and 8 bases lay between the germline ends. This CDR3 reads CASSEAPNPPLHF. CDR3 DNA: TGTGCCAGCAGTGAAGCGCCAAACCCACCCCTCCACTTT.

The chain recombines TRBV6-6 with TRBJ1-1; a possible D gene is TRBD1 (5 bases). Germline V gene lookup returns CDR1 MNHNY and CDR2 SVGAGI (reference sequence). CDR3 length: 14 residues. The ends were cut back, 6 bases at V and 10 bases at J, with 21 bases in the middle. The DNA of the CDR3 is TGTGCCAGCAGCTCCGGGACCGTAGACCGCGGAGCTTTCTTT. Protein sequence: CASSSGTVDRGAFF.

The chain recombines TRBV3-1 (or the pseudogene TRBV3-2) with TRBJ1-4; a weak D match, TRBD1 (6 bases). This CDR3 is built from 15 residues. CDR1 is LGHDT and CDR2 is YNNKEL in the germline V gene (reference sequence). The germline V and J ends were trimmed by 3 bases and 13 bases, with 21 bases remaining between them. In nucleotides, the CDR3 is TGTGCCAGCAGCCAGCAACGGGGGGCCGGTGGGGTACTGTTTTTT. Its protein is CASSQQRGAGGVLFF.

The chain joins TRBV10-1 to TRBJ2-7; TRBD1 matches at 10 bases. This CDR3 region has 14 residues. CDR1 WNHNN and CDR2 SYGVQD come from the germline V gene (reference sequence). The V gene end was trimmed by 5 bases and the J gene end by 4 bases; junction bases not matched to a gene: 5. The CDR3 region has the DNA TGCGCCAGCAGTACGGACAGGGGGGGATACGAGCAGTACTTC. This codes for CASSTDRGGYEQYF.

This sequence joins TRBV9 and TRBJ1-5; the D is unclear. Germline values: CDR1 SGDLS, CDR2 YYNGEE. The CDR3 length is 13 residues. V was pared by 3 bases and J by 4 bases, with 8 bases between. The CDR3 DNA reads TGTGCCAGCAGCGAGGGTTGGAATCAGCCCCAGCATTTT. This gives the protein CASSEGWNQPQHF.